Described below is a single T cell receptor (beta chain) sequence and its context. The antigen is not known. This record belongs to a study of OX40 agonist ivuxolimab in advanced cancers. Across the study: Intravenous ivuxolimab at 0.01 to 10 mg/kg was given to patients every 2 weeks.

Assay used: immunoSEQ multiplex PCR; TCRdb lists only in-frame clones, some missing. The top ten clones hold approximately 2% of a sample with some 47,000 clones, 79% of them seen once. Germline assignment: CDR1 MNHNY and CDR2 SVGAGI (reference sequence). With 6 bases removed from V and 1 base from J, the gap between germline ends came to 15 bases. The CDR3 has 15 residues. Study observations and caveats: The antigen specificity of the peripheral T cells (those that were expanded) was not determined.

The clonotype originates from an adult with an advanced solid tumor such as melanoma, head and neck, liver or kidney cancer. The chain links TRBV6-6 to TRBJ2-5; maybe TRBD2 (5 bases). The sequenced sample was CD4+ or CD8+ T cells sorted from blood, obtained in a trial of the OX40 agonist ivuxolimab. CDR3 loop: CASRNSGNPQETQYF. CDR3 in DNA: TGTGCCAGCAGAAACTCCGGGAACCCCCAAGAGACCCAGTACTTC.